The present TCR beta chain was sequenced within a study of blood T cell repertoires in COVID-19. Libraries were prepared by immunoSEQ multiplex PCR; TCRdb keeps only in-frame clonotypes and omits some of them. The table has about 160,000 clones, approximately 82% seen once. V dropped 5 bases and J dropped 1; count of bases not matched to a gene: 7. This CDR3 is 15 amino acids long. CDR1 is MNHEY and CDR2 is SVGEGT in the germline V gene. Sequences were obtained from PBMCs or T cells enriched from blood (not recorded which). V and J are TRBV6-2 or TRBV6-3 and TRBJ1-1, with 7 positions matching TRBD1. This sequence was found in a woman aged 45 to 65 who had recovered from COVID-19. As DNA, the CDR3 is TGTGCCAGCAGTGTTCGGGACAGAACGAACACTGAAGCTTTCTTT. Translation: CASSVRDRTNTEAFF.